The clone carrying this TCR beta chain was detected only once. Its specificity is unknown. The entry originates in a study of cytotoxic CD8 clonotypes in ibrutinib-treated CLL. TCR beta libraries used about 2.2 micrograms of genomic DNA from cryopreserved PBMCs. The method was immunoSEQ multiplex PCR; TCRdb's version includes in-frame clones alone and lacks a portion of them. The table includes approximately 26,000 clones, approximately 71% detected once. General observations from the study: Samples were collected at differing times from sustained-remission and progressing patients.

The V and J ends lost 2 bases and 3 bases, in that order; junction bases with no gene match: 8. Looked up from germline, CDR1 is LGHNA and CDR2 is YSLEER. The CDR3 is 16 residues long. The rearrangement links TRBV4-3 to TRBJ1-1; 8 bases are shared with TRBD1. This specimen consisted of PBMCs, obtained after 12 months of ibrutinib treatment. The source of this sequence is a human donor with chronic lymphocytic leukemia. CDR3 coding DNA: TGCGCCAGCAGCCAAACAATTTGGACAGGGCACACTGAAGCTTTCTTT. It specifies CASSQTIWTGHTEAFF.